The clone carrying this T cell receptor beta chain has a count of ten or more. The data originate from a study of spatial heterogeneity in lung cancer. Germline CDR1 reads SSHAT; CDR2 reads FNYEAQ (reference sequence). V shed 5 bases and J shed 2 bases, with 12 bases lying between them. There are 14 residues in the CDR3. TCRdb used MiXCR to reprocess the 5' RACE reads, holding one entry per CDR3 protein. The sample comprises around 63,000 distinct CDR3 sequences, about 6.6% of which are singletons, and roughly 14% rests with the top ten. Noted time point: sample taken at primary tumor resection. Sequencing used PBMCs, obtained at surgery. The chain is built from TRBV7-7 and TRBJ2-5; D not resolved. The sequence was collected from a female donor with early-stage non-small cell lung cancer. This CDR3 reads CASSAAGWQETQYF. Here the CDR3 DNA reads TGTGCCAGCAGCGCGGCCGGGTGGCAAGAGACCCAGTACTTC. The full variable domain, its missing parts supplied by reference TRBV7-7 and TRBJ2-5, is GAGVSQSPRYKVTKRGQDVTLRCDPISSHATLYWYQQALGQGPEFLTYFNYEAQPDKSGLPSDRFSAERPEGSISTLTIQRTEQRDSAMYRCASSAAGWQETQYFGPGTRLLVL.